The 12 T cell receptor beta chains given below trace back to one sample, sequenced in a study of spatial heterogeneity in lung cancer. Time point described: sample taken at primary tumor resection. Sequencing covered unsorted whole RNA taken from tumor, nontumor lung or frozen PBMC. Each CDR3 protein is one row after TCRdb ran MiXCR on the 5' RACE reads. The table has tens of thousands of distinct CDR3 sequences, approximately 12% seen once; the top ten hold more than 40%. Specimen: PBMCs, collected at surgery. The receptors originated from a male donor with early-stage non-small cell lung cancer.

This clonotype was seen ten or more times. This chain connects TRBV27 to TRBJ1-1, with unresolved D. Germline V gene sequence: CDR1 MNHEY, CDR2 SMNVEV (reference sequence). The V end lost 2 bases, the J end lost 4 bases, and 8 bases lay between the germline ends. CDR3 length: 13 residues. The CDR3 bases are TGTGCCAGCAGTTTAGGGGTGGGCACTGAAGCTTTCTTT. Encoded protein: CASSLGVGTEAFF.

The chain recombines TRBV14 with TRBJ1-6, with D perhaps TRBD1 (5 bases). This CDR3 contains 13 residues. Trimming removed 10 bases from V and 5 bases from J, with 12 bases in between. Looked up from germline, CDR1 is SGHDN and CDR2 is FVKESK. Here the CDR3 reads CATRGRNNSPLHF. CDR3 nucleotides: TGTGCCACCCGGGGACGGAATAATTCACCCCTCCACTTT.

V usage is TRBV7-9 and J usage is TRBJ2-3; 9 nucleotides line up with TRBD2. This CDR3 comprises 15 residues. CDR1 SEHNR and CDR2 FQNEAQ come from the germline V gene (reference sequence). J gave up 1 base and V 5 bases, and 4 bases lay outside the gene matches. The CDR3 DNA follows: TGTGCCAGCAGCCGTAGCGGGAGCCGCACAGATACGCAGTATTTT. It specifies CASSRSGSRTDTQYF.

In its sample, this clonotype was seen a few times. This CDR3 is CASRRFSGSADTQYF. Written as DNA, the CDR3 is TGTGCCAGTCGACGCTTTAGCGGGAGCGCAGATACGCAGTATTTT. The chain combines TRBV6-5 with TRBJ2-3; 9 bases are shared with TRBD2. Trimming at V came to 9 bases and at J to 4 bases, leaving 11 bases not matched to a gene. CDR3 length: 15 amino acids. Germline V gene data show CDR1 as MNHEY and CDR2 as SVGAGI.

CDR3 amino acids: CASSLGWSQETQYF. CDR3 DNA: TGTGCCAGCAGCTTAGGATGGAGCCAAGAGACCCAGTACTTC. This rearrangement joins TRBV7-2 to TRBJ2-5; no firm D call. Germline values: CDR1 SGHTA, CDR2 FQGNSA. The CDR3 consists of 14 residues. V lost 1 base and J 1 base, leaving 7 bases between the germline ends. The whole variable domain, filled in from reference TRBV7-2 and TRBJ2-5, reads GAGVSQSPSNKVTEKGKDVELRCDPISGHTALYWYRQSLGQGLEFLIYFQGNSAPDKSGLPSDRFSAERTGGSVSTLTIQRTQQEDSAVYLCASSLGWSQETQYFGPGTRLLVL.

There are a few counts of this clonotype. The chain uses TRBV30 and TRBJ1-1, with a possible D match to TRBD1 (6 bases). Trimming stripped 2 bases from V and 0 bases from J, with 10 bases between. CDR1 GTSNPN and CDR2 SVGIG come from the germline V gene (reference sequence). The length of the CDR3 is 14 residues. Here the CDR3 reads CAWSPDRMNTEAFF. In DNA form, the CDR3 reads TGTGCCTGGAGTCCCGACAGGATGAACACTGAAGCTTTCTTT.

The chain joins TRBV7-2 to TRBJ2-7; 7 bases fit TRBD1. The CDR3 contains 14 residues. The V gene's germline CDR1 is SGHTA and CDR2 FQGNSA. The trim removed 5 bases at V and 9 bases at J, leaving 13 bases unmatched. CDR3 nucleotides: TGTGCCAGCAGCGGCCGACAGGGAATTTTAGCGCAGTACTTC. Amino acid sequence: CASSGRQGILAQYF.

This clonotype showed up many times. This chain joins TRBV29-1 and TRBJ2-5; the D is unclear. Between the trimmed V and J ends, which lost 4 bases and 1 base, there was a span of 4 bases. The CDR3 loop spans 11 amino acids. Germline values: CDR1 SQVTM, CDR2 ANQGSEA. CDR3 sequence: CSVASQETQYF. The CDR3 DNA reads as TGCAGCGTTGCCAGCCAAGAGACCCAGTACTTC.

This clonotype was counted a few times. The chain carries TRBV9 and TRBJ1-5; D remains ambiguous. The length of the CDR3 is 14 residues. CDR1 and CDR2 (germline): SGDLS, YYNGEE. The V end was cut by 4 bases, the J end by 0 bases, with 8 bases between. The chain's CDR3 is CASSPQGSNQPQHF. The CDR3 nucleotides are TGTGCCAGCAGCCCCCAAGGTAGCAATCAGCCCCAGCATTTT.

In DNA form, the CDR3 reads TGTGCCAGCAGCTTAGGGACAGGGTGGTCTGGGGCCAACGTCCTGACTTTC. It specifies CASSLGTGWSGANVLTF. V usage is TRBV7-2 and J usage is TRBJ2-6; 8 bases are shared with TRBD1. The CDR3 is 17 amino acids. After removal of 1 base from V and 1 base from J, the junction contained 3 bases not matched to a gene. Per germline, CDR1 SGHTA and CDR2 FQGNSA.

On this clonotype itself: This may come from a read error, since a much larger clone is one base off. The chain uses TRBV7-2 and TRBJ1-5; D call uncertain. The V end was cut by 1 base, the J end by 12 bases, with 13 bases between. CDR1 and CDR2 from the germline V gene are SGHTA and FQGNSA. The CDR3 extends over 13 amino acids. DNA of the CDR3: TGTGCCAGCAGCTTAGGGACGTCATGGCACCAGCATTTT. The encoded protein is CASSLGTSWHQHF.

This clonotype was seen more than once but under ten times. The chain employs TRBV20-1 and TRBJ1-5; weak D call: TRBD1 (6 bases). The CDR3 is 14 amino acids. Germline loops: CDR1 DFQATT, CDR2 SNEGSKA (reference sequence). V lost 2 bases, J lost 1 base, and 9 bases lay in between. The CDR3 region is CSARRDISNQPQHF. The CDR3 DNA sequence: TGCAGTGCTAGAAGGGACATCAGCAATCAGCCCCAGCATTTT.